Presented here are 27 T cell receptor beta chains from one specimen sequenced in a study of shared T cell receptors in the human thymus. Assay: immunoSEQ multiplex PCR; the TCRdb copy retains only in-frame clones and omits some. The repertoire holds 700,000 or so clones, with 70% to 90% as singletons. These data also featured in a second study, about human thymus T cells.

The sample taken for sequencing was thymocytes. These receptors all stem from a girl under two years old with a congenital heart defect.

J is TRBJ1-1 and V is TRBV10-2, with 9 bases lining up with TRBD1. V lost 4 bases, J lost 5 bases, and 5 bases stayed unmatched. Germline lookup yields CDR1 WSHSY and CDR2 SAAADI. The CDR3 length is 14 residues. The CDR3 DNA follows: TGCGCCAGCAGTGGGGACAGGGAGGGGACTGAAGCTTTCTTT. Translating it yields CASSGDREGTEAFF.

The chain employs TRBV5-4 and TRBJ2-3; D call uncertain. The V end lost 0 bases, the J end lost 3 bases, and 14 bases lay between the germline ends. The CDR3 runs 16 residues. CDR1 and CDR2 (germline): SGHNT, YYREEE (reference sequence). This chain's CDR3 is CASSLGFELPTDTQYF. DNA for the CDR3: TGTGCCAGCAGCTTGGGTTTCGAGCTTCCTACAGATACGCAGTATTTT.

V usage is TRBV19 and J usage is TRBJ1-6; possibly TRBD1 for D (5 bases). Trimming took 2 bases from V and 11 from J, leaving 19 bases between them. CDR1 LNHDA and CDR2 SQIVND come from the germline V gene (reference sequence). The CDR3 extends over 16 amino acids. The CDR3 is CASSIRLGTSKPPLHF. CDR3 DNA sequence: TGTGCCAGTAGTATAAGGCTCGGGACTTCGAAACCACCCCTCCACTTT.

V gene TRBV14 combines with J gene TRBJ2-5; TRBD2 matches at 13 bases. The V gene's germline CDR1 is SGHDN and CDR2 FVKESK. The CDR3 length is 19 residues. Germline trimming cut 0 bases from V and 5 bases from J; bases unmatched to any gene: 12. CDR3 protein: CASSQDPWTSGGREETQYF. CDR3 sequence (DNA): TGTGCCAGCAGCCAAGATCCGTGGACTAGCGGGGGAAGGGAGGAGACCCAGTACTTC.

V is TRBV2 and J is TRBJ2-7; TRBD2 might be the D (5 bases). The V end lost 2 bases, the J end lost 0 bases, and 8 bases lay between the germline ends. Germline loops: CDR1 SNHLY, CDR2 FYNNEI. The CDR3 contains 14 residues. Here the CDR3 reads CASSERRSSYEQYF. The CDR3 nucleotides read TGTGCCAGCAGTGAAAGGAGGAGCTCCTACGAGCAGTACTTC.

J is TRBJ1-1 and V is TRBV5-1, with TRBD1 matching 8 bases. V trimming: 3 bases; J trimming: 7 bases; junction bases outside the gene matches: 14. Germline CDR1 SGHRS, CDR2 YFSETQ. CDR3 length equals 16 residues. In DNA, the CDR3 is TGCGCCAGCAGCTCGACGGGAGCAGGGGGCTTCCTTGAAGCTTTCTTT. This sequence encodes CASSSTGAGGFLEAFF.

The chain joins TRBV7-6 to TRBJ2-2; TRBD1 matches at 9 bases. Germline V gene lookup returns CDR1 SGHVS and CDR2 FNYEAQ. J lost 1 base, V lost 4 bases, and 10 bases had no gene match. CDR3 length: 18 residues. This chain's CDR3 is CASSSIYRGPENTGELFF. The CDR3 coding sequence is TGTGCCAGCAGCTCTATATACAGGGGGCCGGAGAACACCGGGGAGCTGTTTTTT. Full variable domain (outside the CDR3, taken from reference TRBV7-6 and TRBJ2-2): GAGVSQSPRYKVTKRGQDVALRCDPISGHVSLYWYRQALGQGPEFLTYFNYEAQQDKSGLPNDRFSAERPEGSISTLTIQRTEQRDSAMYRCASSSIYRGPENTGELFFGEGSRLTVL.

The V and J genes are TRBV5-8 and TRBJ2-1, with TRBD2 identical over 8 bases. Trimming cost V 2 bases and J 3 bases; bases outside gene matches: 7. CDR1 and CDR2 (germline): SGHTS, YDEGEE. The CDR3 length is 16 residues. The chain's CDR3 is CASSFLRRGVYNEQFF. The DNA of the CDR3 is TGTGCCAGCAGCTTTTTGAGGCGGGGGGTCTACAATGAGCAGTTCTTC.

This clone was observed a handful of times. The rearrangement joins TRBV10-1 to TRBJ1-1; a weak D match, TRBD1 (5 bases). V was cut by 6 bases and J by 11 bases, with 16 bases left in between. Per germline, CDR1 WNHNN and CDR2 SYGVQD (reference sequence). The CDR3 consists of 12 residues. CDR3 sequence (DNA): TGCGCCAGCAGGGCTGATAGGGGAAAGGCTTTCTTT. Its translation is CASRADRGKAFF.

The chain combines TRBV4-1 with TRBJ1-4; 7 bases are a match to TRBD1. The CDR3 is 14 amino acids. J gave up 4 bases and V 6 bases, and 5 bases lay outside the gene matches. Per germline, CDR1 MGHRA and CDR2 YSYEKL. The chain's CDR3 is CASRSGTVNEKLFF. CDR3 nucleotide sequence: TGCGCCAGCAGGTCGGGGACAGTTAATGAAAAACTGTTTTTT.

The rearrangement links TRBV27 to TRBJ1-1; the D gene is possibly TRBD1 (6 bases). This CDR3 region has 14 residues. CDR1 is MNHEY, CDR2 SMNVEV, per germline (reference sequence). V was clipped by 5 bases and J by 4 bases, with 14 bases between them. CDR3 sequence: CASSVQGFSTEAFF. CDR3 bases: TGTGCCAGCAGTGTCCAGGGGTTTAGCACTGAAGCTTTCTTT.

This chain connects TRBV18 to TRBJ1-4; 9 bases are a match to TRBD1. The V segment lost 1 base and the J segment 0 bases; nucleotides outside the gene matches: 6. The CDR3 totals 18 residues. Germline V CDR1 and CDR2: KGHSH, LQKENI. CDR3 amino acids: CASSPHRGRRATNEKLFF. The DNA for the CDR3 is TGTGCCAGCTCACCACACAGGGGGCGCAGGGCAACTAATGAAAAACTGTTTTTT. Supplemented by reference TRBV18 and TRBJ1-4, the full variable domain reads NAGVMQNPRHLVRRRGQEARLRCSPMKGHSHVYWYRQLPEEGLKFMVYLQKENIIDESGMPKERFSAEFPKEGPSILRIQQVVRGDSAAYFCASSPHRGRRATNEKLFFGSGTQLSVL.

This clone was counted a few times. The chain uses TRBV25-1 and TRBJ2-3, with TRBD2 matching 15 bases. The germline CDR1 and CDR2 sequences are MGHDK and SYGVNS. This CDR3 has 15 residues. J lost 7 bases, V lost 5 bases, and 4 bases had no gene match. The CDR3 DNA reads as TGTGCCAGCAGTTGGACTAGCGGGGGGGGATATACGCAGTATTTT. Its translation: CASSWTSGGGYTQYF.

The V gene is TRBV27, the J gene TRBJ1-4; D remains ambiguous. V lost 5 bases to trimming and J lost 4 bases, with 17 bases between them. The CDR3 loop spans 16 amino acids. Germline CDR1 is MNHEY and CDR2 is SMNVEV (reference sequence). The CDR3 reads CASSPNTPGFNEKLFF. The CDR3 region has the DNA TGTGCCAGCAGTCCTAATACGCCAGGCTTTAATGAAAAACTGTTTTTT.

V gene TRBV28 combines with J gene TRBJ2-5, with TRBD1 identical over 7 bases. With the DNA end fitting TRBJ2-7 better, the J assignment may be wrong. The germline V gene has CDR1 MDHEN and CDR2 SYDVKM. This CDR3 region has 16 residues. The CDR3 nucleotides are TGTGCCAGCAGCCCCCCAGGGGACAGCCGTTCCTACGAGCAGTACTTC. The encoded protein is CASSPPGDSRSYEQYF.

The DNA for the CDR3 is TGTGCCAGGGGGGAGGGAGATTCCGAGCAGTACTTC. This sequence encodes CARGEGDSEQYF. The chain joins TRBV2 to TRBJ2-7; 7 bases are a match to TRBD2. The CDR3 sequence is 12 residues long. The junction had 8 bases not matched to a gene; V was cut back by 9 bases and J by 6 bases. Looked up from germline, CDR1 is SNHLY and CDR2 is FYNNEI.

V usage is TRBV14 and J usage is TRBJ1-2; perhaps TRBD1 as D (5 bases). Germline CDR1 and CDR2: SGHDN and FVKESK. V was trimmed by 6 bases and J by 2 bases, leaving 13 bases between them. The CDR3 is made up of 14 amino acids. Written as DNA, the CDR3 is TGTGCCAGCAGGCGGCAGGGTTCCAACTATGGCTACACCTTC. Residues: CASRRQGSNYGYTF. Full variable domain (remainder filled in from reference TRBV14 and TRBJ1-2): EAGVTQFPSHSVIEKGQTVTLRCDPISGHDNLYWYRRVMGKEIKFLLHFVKESKQDESGMPNNRFLAERTGGTYSTLKVQPAELEDSGVYFCASRRQGSNYGYTFGSGTRLTVV.

This chain uses TRBV6-4 with TRBJ2-7; maybe TRBD1 (5 bases). The CDR3 loop spans 13 amino acids. Germline CDR1 MRHNA, CDR2 SNTAGT. V was shortened by 5 bases and J by 3 bases, with 11 bases between the two germline ends. CDR3 region: CASSKDRNYEQYF. The CDR3 DNA is TGTGCCAGCAGTAAAGACAGAAACTACGAGCAGTACTTC.

This clone came up once. This chain connects TRBV7-6 to TRBJ2-1; 9 nucleotides match TRBD2. V lost 5 bases and J lost 3; bases outside the gene matches: 5. There are 15 residues in the CDR3. The germline V gene has CDR1 SGHVS and CDR2 FNYEAQ. The CDR3 here is CASSRAGGHYNEQFF. The CDR3 region has the DNA TGTGCCAGCAGCCGGGCGGGGGGGCACTACAATGAGCAGTTCTTC.

The chain carries TRBV2 and TRBJ2-1; the match to TRBD1 covers 10 bases. The length of the CDR3 is 16 residues. V shed 6 bases and J 10 bases; nucleotides not matched to a gene: 15. In germline, CDR1 is SNHLY, CDR2 FYNNEI. This CDR3 is CASSIPRDRGLGEQFF. The CDR3 nucleotides are TGTGCCAGCAGCATCCCCCGGGACAGGGGTTTAGGGGAGCAGTTCTTC.

The genes are TRBV5-1 and TRBJ1-1; tentatively, D is TRBD1 (5 bases). The CDR3 totals 15 residues. Germline values: CDR1 SGHRS, CDR2 YFSETQ. Trimming took 5 bases from V and 0 from J, leaving 14 bases between them. The CDR3 loop is CASSPRRDLNTEAFF. CDR3 DNA: TGCGCCAGCAGTCCGAGGCGGGACTTGAACACTGAAGCTTTCTTT.

V and J are TRBV2 and TRBJ2-1; TRBD2 matches 15 bases. The CDR3 totals 18 residues. The J segment lost 0 bases and the V segment lost 7 bases, leaving 7 bases of the junction unmatched. CDR1 and CDR2 from the germline V gene are SNHLY and FYNNEI. The CDR3 reads CASIRGLAGGTSYNEQFF. The CDR3 DNA follows: TGTGCCAGCATCCGGGGACTAGCGGGGGGTACCTCCTACAATGAGCAGTTCTTC.

The CDR3: CASSQCRGGQGPFNGAGELFF. For the CDR3, the DNA is TGCGCCAGCAGTCAATGCAGGGGGGGACAGGGGCCCTTCAATGGGGCCGGGGAGCTGTTTTTT. V and J are TRBV23-1 and TRBJ2-2; 10 bases are a match to TRBD1. TRBV23-1 counts as an open reading frame of uncertain function. The CDR3 totals 21 residues. The ends lost 1 base at V and 6 bases at J; junction bases unmatched: 20.

This sequence joins TRBV6-4 and TRBJ2-3, with a weak D call TRBD1 (5 bases). The CDR3 extends over 13 amino acids. Trimming took off 4 bases at V and 6 bases at J, with 11 bases between the two ends. Germline lookup yields CDR1 MRHNA and CDR2 SNTAGT. This chain's CDR3 is CASSVGRADTQYF. CDR3 sequence (DNA): TGTGCCAGCAGTGTGGGCAGGGCGGATACGCAGTATTTT.

This sequence joins TRBV28 and TRBJ2-7; D is unresolved. V gave up 3 bases and J gave up 0 bases, with 6 bases separating them. The CDR3 extends over 13 amino acids. CDR1 is MDHEN and CDR2 is SYDVKM in the germline V gene. CDR3 amino acids: CASSFGLSYEQYF. As DNA, the CDR3 is TGTGCCAGCAGTTTTGGGCTCTCCTACGAGCAGTACTTC.

V gene TRBV19 combines with J gene TRBJ2-1; 14 nucleotides agree with TRBD2. CDR3 length: 14 residues. The V and J ends lost 6 bases and 14 bases, in that order; junction bases with no gene match: 9. Germline CDR1 LNHDA, CDR2 SQIVND (reference sequence). The CDR3 region has the DNA TGTGCCAGTAGGGCCGGGACTAGCGGGGGCAATAAGTTCTTC. Translating gives CASRAGTSGGNKFF.

The CDR3 sequence is CASSSMGLRQGTDTQYF. CDR3 coding DNA: TGTGCCAGCAGCTCTATGGGCCTCCGTCAGGGGACAGATACGCAGTATTTT. The chain couples TRBV7-2 to TRBJ2-3, with D possibly TRBD1 on 6 matching bases. The CDR3 spans 17 residues. CDR1 and CDR2 (germline): SGHTA, FQGNSA. Trimming pared 4 bases from V and 3 bases from J, leaving 20 bases between.